This TCR beta chain was identified during a study of cytomegalovirus exposure and HLA in healthy donors. Across the whole study: About 179 million T cells yielded around 120 million unique TCR beta sequences in earlier analysis. Whole-study results and caveats: A later examination showed that TCR association rates differed by HLA locus, with DRB1 most and HLA-C fewest. Investigators reported around 150 TCR beta chains as tied to cytomegalovirus.

Primers included in the PCR were 60 Vbeta and 13 Jbeta primers. Only in-frame clones appear in the TCRdb table, and some are missing; sequencing was by immunoSEQ multiplex PCR. The sample lists around 190,000 clones, around 79% occurring once. Remarks on this clone: The antigen remains unidentified.

Trimming removed 6 bases from V and 7 bases from J, with 19 bases in between. The CDR3 consists of 15 residues. Germline CDR1 MNHEY, CDR2 SMNVEV (reference sequence). Each donor's status was that of a healthy bone marrow donor. This chain joins TRBV27 and TRBJ1-5; weak D call: TRBD1 (5 bases). This receptor was obtained from a woman between 18 and 29 years old in good health and CMV-seronegative. Sequencing input: PBMCs. CDR3 region: CASRPGLSNHQPQHF. The CDR3 DNA is TGTGCCAGCAGACCGGGACTTTCGAACCACCAGCCCCAGCATTTT.